This TCR beta chain was identified in a study of identical twins. General study findings and limits: Among beta out-of-frame sequences, excess sharing between twins appeared weaker.

TCRdb ran MiXCR on the 5' RACE reads and lists one entry per CDR3 protein. The sample has about 1.7 million distinct CDR3 sequences, under 35% seen once. Of note for this clonotype: No antigen is known for it. This may be a read error: a much more frequent sequence differs by one nucleotide.

The sequence derives from a newborn girl in good health. Sequenced material: cord blood.

The CDR3 region is CASSLTGGFHEQFF. Here the CDR3 DNA reads TGTGCCAGCAGCTTAACAGGGGGCTTTCACGAGCAGTTCTTC. The V gene is TRBV7-6, the J gene TRBJ2-1, with 9 bases lining up with TRBD1. The CDR3 sequence is 14 residues long. Germline CDR1 and CDR2: SGHVS and FNYEAQ. The V segment lost 2 bases and the J segment 10 bases; nucleotides outside the gene matches: 6.